This TCR beta chain comes out of a study of blood T cell repertoires in COVID-19. The CDR3 runs 13 residues. The germline V gene encodes CDR1 SGHRS and CDR2 YFSETQ. J was trimmed by 7 bases and V by 7 bases; bases with no gene match: 10. Profiled with immunoSEQ multiplex PCR; TCRdb holds only in-frame clones, not every one. The table lists about 34,000 clones, about 90% of them singletons. The clonotype was recovered from a man aged 55 to 70 with active COVID-19. Material: peripheral blood. The gene calls are TRBV5-1 and TRBJ2-7; TRBD2 agrees at 8 bases. The CDR3 DNA follows: TGCGCCAGCCAACGGGAGGGCCTAGGGGAGCAGTACTTC. Translated, it gives CASQREGLGEQYF.